These 29 T cell receptor beta chains were all obtained from the same sample, sequenced in a study of cytotoxic CD8 clonotypes in ibrutinib-treated CLL. Produced via immunoSEQ multiplex PCR; TCRdb's table is partial and in-frame only. The sample consists of roughly 130,000 clones, roughly 83% of them appearing once. The sample in question was PBMCs, obtained after 12 months of ibrutinib treatment. These receptor sequences come from a human donor with chronic lymphocytic leukemia.

The chain carries TRBV13 and TRBJ2-3; tentatively, D is TRBD1 or TRBD2 (6 bases each). From germline, CDR1 is PRHDT and CDR2 FYEKMQ (reference sequence). The germline V and J ends were trimmed by 2 bases and 2 bases, with 14 bases remaining between them. This CDR3 comprises 16 residues. CDR3 DNA sequence: TGTGCCAGCAGCTTACCCAGGGGAGGACTCACAGATACGCAGTATTTT. Its protein product is CASSLPRGGLTDTQYF.

This clone has only one observation. The chain uses TRBV18 and TRBJ2-1; D unresolved. CDR1 is KGHSH and CDR2 is LQKENI in the germline V gene. Trimming cost V 1 base and J 4 bases, with 11 bases left between them. The CDR3 covers 15 residues. The DNA of the CDR3 is TGTGCCAGCTCACCACGTGACCTCGGGTACAATGAGCAGTTCTTC. Its protein is CASSPRDLGYNEQFF.

The chain is built from TRBV4-1 and TRBJ1-1; no definite D call. From germline, CDR1 is MGHRA and CDR2 YSYEKL. This CDR3 has 12 residues. V lost 5 bases to trimming and J lost 7 bases, with 11 bases between them. The CDR3 spells CASSLIGGEAFF. Written as DNA, the CDR3 is TGCGCCAGCAGCTTAATAGGAGGTGAAGCTTTCTTT.

This clone was observed a single time. The CDR3, as DNA: TGTGCCTGGAAATATGGGGGGGCTGAGCAGTTCTTC. This sequence encodes CAWKYGGAEQFF. The chain combines TRBV30 with TRBJ2-1, with D possibly matching TRBD2 (7 bases). Trimming took off 4 bases at V and 9 bases at J, with 13 bases between the two ends. CDR1 is GTSNPN and CDR2 is SVGIG in the germline V gene (reference sequence). The CDR3 runs to 12 residues.

CDR3 sequence reads: CASTIGGLAVNEQFF. The CDR3 DNA follows: TGCGCCAGCACCATTGGTGGACTAGCGGTAAATGAGCAGTTCTTC. V and J are TRBV10-1 and TRBJ2-1; TRBD2 matches 10 bases. Germline V CDR1 and CDR2: WNHNN, SYGVQD (reference sequence). CDR3 length: 15 amino acids. V was pared by 7 bases and J by 7 bases, with 10 bases of the junction left unmatched.

V usage is TRBV5-1 and J usage is TRBJ2-6; D may be TRBD1 or TRBD2 (5 bases each). Per germline, CDR1 SGHRS and CDR2 YFSETQ. V was pared by 3 bases and J by 2 bases, with 12 bases between. This CDR3 contains 16 residues. The CDR3 nucleotides read TGCGCCAGCAGCTGGGACCTAACTACTGGGGCCAACGTCCTGACTTTC. Its protein is CASSWDLTTGANVLTF.

A note on this clone: A read error may account for a junction end that differs from germline. This rearrangement joins TRBV10-3 to TRBJ2-3; D not certain. Germline loops: CDR1 ENHRY, CDR2 SYGVKD. CDR3 size: 13 residues. CDR3 sequence (DNA): TGTGCCAGCAGTTACTCGATTGCAGATACGCAGTATTTT. It yields the protein CASSYSIADTQYF.

The J gene is TRBJ1-2, the V gene TRBV20-1; D is unresolved. V was pared by 6 bases and J by 6 bases, with 11 bases between. The CDR3 is 11 residues long. Germline CDR1 DFQATT, CDR2 SNEGSKA (reference sequence). In DNA, the CDR3 is TGCAGTGCAACTCGGGCGGATGGCTACACCTTC. It is translated as CSATRADGYTF.

There are a few counts of this clone. The chain has TRBV30 and TRBJ2-1; 7 bases fit TRBD1. CDR3 length: 14 amino acids. Germline lookup yields CDR1 GTSNPN and CDR2 SVGIG (reference sequence). J gave up 8 bases and V 0 bases, and 7 bases lay outside the gene matches. The CDR3 is CAWSVGDSQDEQFF. CDR3 sequence (DNA): TGTGCCTGGAGTGTAGGGGACAGCCAGGATGAGCAGTTCTTC.

This clone has only a few counts. The rearrangement uses TRBV18 and TRBJ2-7; D remains unclear. The CDR3 consists of 12 residues. V was cut by 3 bases and J by 0 bases, with 3 bases left in between. Germline V gives CDR1 KGHSH, CDR2 LQKENI. The CDR3 loop reads CASSPASYEQYF. The CDR3 DNA follows: TGTGCCAGCTCACCCGCCTCCTACGAGCAGTACTTC.

The chain combines TRBV5-1 with TRBJ1-4, with a weak D call TRBD1 (6 bases). In germline, CDR1 is SGHRS, CDR2 YFSETQ. V was clipped by 3 bases and J by 4 bases, with 10 bases between them. The CDR3 is made up of 14 amino acids. The CDR3 nucleotides read TGCGCCAGCAGCTGGGGGGCGAGTAATGAAAAACTGTTTTTT. Encoded protein: CASSWGASNEKLFF. Filled out from reference TRBV5-1 and TRBJ1-4, the complete variable domain reads KAGVTQTPRYLIKTRGQQVTLSCSPISGHRSVSWYQQTPGQGLQFLFEYFSETQRNKGNFPGRFSGRQFSNSRSEMNVSTLELGDSALYLCASSWGASNEKLFFGSGTQLSVL.

V and J are TRBV2 and TRBJ2-3; TRBD1 is a possible D gene (5 bases). V lost 6 bases and J lost 2, with 9 bases in between. The CDR3 contains 13 residues. Per the germline V gene, CDR1 is SNHLY and CDR2 is FYNNEI. The CDR3 is CASRTDSTDTQYF. The DNA of the CDR3 is TGTGCCAGCAGGACAGATTCCACAGATACGCAGTATTTT. The full variable domain, completed using reference TRBV2 and TRBJ2-3, is EPEVTQTPSHQVTQMGQEVILRCVPISNHLYFYWYRQILGQKVEFLVSFYNNEISEKSEIFDDQFSVERPDGSNFTLKIRSTKLEDSAMYFCASRTDSTDTQYFGPGTRLTVL.

The J gene is TRBJ2-7, the V gene TRBV19, with D perhaps matching TRBD2 (5 bases). Germline CDR1 reads LNHDA; CDR2 reads SQIVND (reference sequence). The CDR3 has 17 residues. Trimming left V 4 bases short and J 2 bases short, with 21 bases between. The CDR3 sequence is CASSTTLTSGKTYEQYF. CDR3 in DNA: TGTGCCAGTAGTACAACTCTCACATCGGGAAAAACCTACGAGCAGTACTTC.

The genes are TRBV2 and TRBJ1-1; 8 bases fit TRBD1. The CDR3 loop spans 14 amino acids. The V and J ends lost 4 bases and 5 bases, in that order; junction bases with no gene match: 6. From germline, CDR1 is SNHLY and CDR2 FYNNEI. CDR3 coding DNA: TGTGCCAGCAGTGGGCAGGGGGCAGGTACTGAAGCTTTCTTT. Protein: CASSGQGAGTEAFF. Full variable domain (remainder filled in from reference TRBV2 and TRBJ1-1): EPEVTQTPSHQVTQMGQEVILRCVPISNHLYFYWYRQILGQKVEFLVSFYNNEISEKSEIFDDQFSVERPDGSNFTLKIRSTKLEDSAMYFCASSGQGAGTEAFFGQGTRLTVV.

This clone was counted between two and nine times. The chain uses TRBV19 and TRBJ1-1, with D possibly matching TRBD1 (5 bases). CDR1 LNHDA and CDR2 SQIVND come from the germline V gene (reference sequence). The CDR3 spans 13 residues. The V gene lost 5 bases and the J gene lost 3 bases, with 10 bases spanning the gap. As DNA, the CDR3 is TGTGCCAGTAGTGGGACGGTCGACACTGAAGCTTTCTTT. It encodes CASSGTVDTEAFF. The variable domain in full, with the rest retrieved from reference TRBV19 and TRBJ1-1, is DGGITQSPKYLFRKEGQNVTLSCEQNLNHDAMYWYRQDPGQGLRLIYYSQIVNDFQKGDIAEGYSVSREKKESFPLTVTSAQKNPTAFYLCASSGTVDTEAFFGQGTRLTVV.

The J gene is TRBJ2-7, the V gene TRBV30; 10 bases are a match to TRBD1. The J segment lost 4 bases and the V segment lost 6 bases, leaving 15 bases of the junction unmatched. The germline CDR1 and CDR2 sequences are GTSNPN and SVGIG (reference sequence). The CDR3 is 16 amino acids. The DNA for the CDR3 is TGTGCCTGCGGAGTCTGGCCGGGGACAGGGGTGTACGAGCAGTACTTC. Translation: CACGVWPGTGVYEQYF.

The CDR3 is CASSLSMRGETQYF. Written as DNA, the CDR3 is TGTGCCAGCAGTTTATCGATGAGGGGAGAGACCCAGTACTTC. The chain combines TRBV27 with TRBJ2-5; the D call may be TRBD1 or TRBD2 (5 bases each). Deletions cut 0 bases from V and 4 bases from J, with 9 bases between. This CDR3 comprises 14 residues. Germline V gene lookup returns CDR1 MNHEY and CDR2 SMNVEV (reference sequence).

The chain joins TRBV27 to TRBJ1-1, with 8 bases lining up with TRBD1. The CDR3 totals 17 residues. Germline values: CDR1 MNHEY, CDR2 SMNVEV (reference sequence). The J segment lost 1 base and the V segment lost 5 bases, leaving 12 bases of the junction unmatched. The CDR3 bases are TGTGCCAGCAGTCCAACAAACAGGGGGGTTTGGAACACTGAAGCTTTCTTT. Residues: CASSPTNRGVWNTEAFF.

The table lists this clone with a count of one. The chain employs TRBV5-1 and TRBJ2-1; 9 bases are shared with TRBD2. This CDR3 spans 16 amino acids. The V and J ends lost 0 bases and 2 bases, in that order; junction bases with no gene match: 3. Germline-derived CDR1 and CDR2 are SGHRS and YFSETQ. The CDR3 DNA sequence: TGCGCCAGCAGCTTGGACGGACTAGCGACCTACAATGAGCAGTTCTTC. Translated: CASSLDGLATYNEQFF.

CDR3: CASSAYRASGANVLTF. The CDR3 bases are TGTGCCAGCAGCGCTTATAGGGCCTCTGGGGCCAACGTCCTGACTTTC. The chain is built from TRBV9 and TRBJ2-6; D unclear. The V end lost 3 bases, the J end lost 0 bases, and 10 bases lay between the germline ends. Germline loops: CDR1 SGDLS, CDR2 YYNGEE. The CDR3 runs 16 residues.

V is TRBV30 and J is TRBJ2-7; 8 bases match TRBD2. The V gene end was trimmed by 3 bases and the J gene end by 5 bases; junction bases not matched to a gene: 9. CDR1 is GTSNPN, CDR2 SVGIG, per germline (reference sequence). The CDR3 is made up of 14 amino acids. The CDR3 is CAWSPSGRVNEQYF. The CDR3 nucleotides read TGTGCCTGGAGCCCCAGCGGGAGAGTCAACGAGCAGTACTTC. Using reference TRBV30 and TRBJ2-7 for the parts outside the CDR3, the full variable domain is SQTIHQWPATLVQPVGSPLSLECTVEGTSNPNLYWYRQAAGRGLQLLFYSVGIGQISSEVPQNLSASRPQDRQFILSSKKLLLSDSGFYLCAWSPSGRVNEQYFGPGTRLTVT.

The CDR3: CAISESGQEGNQPQHF. The CDR3 region has the DNA TGTGCCATCAGTGAGTCGGGACAGGAGGGCAATCAGCCCCAGCATTTT. The chain has TRBV10-3 and TRBJ1-5, with 8 nucleotides matching TRBD1. The V and J ends lost 0 bases and 2 bases, in that order; junction bases with no gene match: 3. Looked up from germline, CDR1 is ENHRY and CDR2 is SYGVKD. The CDR3 consists of 16 residues.

The V and J genes are TRBV7-8 and TRBJ2-3; tentatively, D is TRBD1 (6 bases). Trimming removed 1 base at V and 6 bases at J, with 17 bases between. The CDR3 contains 16 residues. The V gene's germline CDR1 is SGHVS and CDR2 FQNEAQ. The CDR3 bases are TGTGCCAGCAGCTTAGGGGTCCACAGGGTGGGGGATACGCAGTATTTT. Protein: CASSLGVHRVGDTQYF.

The gene calls are TRBV9 and TRBJ2-7; 7 nucleotides agree with TRBD1. This CDR3 contains 14 residues. Germline CDR1 is SGDLS and CDR2 is YYNGEE. V gave up 4 bases and J gave up 2 bases; unmatched junction bases: 6. The CDR3 reads CASSPRTGTYEQYF. The CDR3 DNA follows: TGTGCCAGCAGCCCCCGGACAGGAACCTACGAGCAGTACTTC.

The V call is TRBV10-2, the J call TRBJ2-5, with 7 nucleotides matching TRBD2. The germline V gene has CDR1 WSHSY and CDR2 SAAADI. Trimming removed 4 bases from V and 0 bases from J; junction bases left unmatched: 8. The CDR3 is 16 amino acids. CDR3 residues: CASSGGGAGNQETQYF. The CDR3 DNA reads as TGCGCCAGCAGTGGGGGTGGAGCGGGGAACCAAGAGACCCAGTACTTC.

The V and J genes are TRBV7-3 and TRBJ2-5, with D possibly being TRBD1 (6 bases). This CDR3 is 13 amino acids long. The germline V and J ends were trimmed by 4 bases and 12 bases, with 18 bases remaining between them. CDR1 SGHTA and CDR2 FQGTGA come from the germline V gene. The CDR3 DNA follows: TGTGCCAGCAGCTCCGGGACACACCAATCTAAGTACTTC. It translates to CASSSGTHQSKYF.

This clone has a single count. This chain links TRBV27 with TRBJ1-3; no reliable D call. The germline V and J ends were trimmed by 4 bases and 2 bases, with 9 bases remaining between them. The CDR3 runs to 14 residues. CDR1 MNHEY and CDR2 SMNVEV come from the germline V gene (reference sequence). The CDR3, as DNA: TGTGCCAGCAGTTATAGAAGCACTGGAAACACCATATATTTT. Its protein is CASSYRSTGNTIYF.

The chain combines TRBV9 with TRBJ2-3, with TRBD2 matching over 9 bases. This CDR3 has 14 amino acids. V trimming: 7 bases; J trimming: 3 bases; junction bases outside the gene matches: 6. Per germline, CDR1 SGDLS and CDR2 YYNGEE. The CDR3 sequence is CASDSSGSTDTQYF. As DNA, the CDR3 is TGTGCCAGCGATAGTAGCGGGAGTACAGATACGCAGTATTTT.

The chain has TRBV28 and TRBJ2-7, with 16 bases identical to TRBD2. The CDR3 consists of 16 residues. CDR1 and CDR2 (germline): MDHEN, SYDVKM. V was clipped by 4 bases and J by 6 bases; unmatched bases: 6. The CDR3 spells CASSSGTSGRASEQYF. The CDR3 DNA is TGTGCCAGCAGTTCGGGGACTAGCGGGAGGGCCTCCGAGCAGTACTTC.